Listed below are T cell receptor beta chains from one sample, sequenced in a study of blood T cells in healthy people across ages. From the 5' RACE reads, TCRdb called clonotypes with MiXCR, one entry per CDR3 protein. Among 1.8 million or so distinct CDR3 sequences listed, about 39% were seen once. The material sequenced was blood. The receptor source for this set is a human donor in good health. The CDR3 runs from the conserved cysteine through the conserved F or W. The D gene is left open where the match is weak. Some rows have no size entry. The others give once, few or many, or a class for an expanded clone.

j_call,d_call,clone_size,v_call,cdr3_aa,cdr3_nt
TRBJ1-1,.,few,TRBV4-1,CASSQDGMGANTEAFF,TGCGCCAGCAGCCAAGATGGGATGGGTGCGAACACTGAAGCTTTCTTT
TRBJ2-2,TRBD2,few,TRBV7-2,CASSRRGDYNTGELFF,TGTGCCAGCAGCCGTAGAGGGGACTACAACACCGGGGAGCTGTTTTTT
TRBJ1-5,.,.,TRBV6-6,CASTEGHYSNQPQHF,TGTGCCAGTACCGAGGGGCATTATAGCAATCAGCCCCAGCATTTT
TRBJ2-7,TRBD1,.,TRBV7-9,CASSTSPGQGIPEQYF,TGTGCCAGCAGCACTTCACCGGGACAGGGAATACCCGAGCAGTACTTC
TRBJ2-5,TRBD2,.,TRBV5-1,CASLGLAGSQETQYF,TGCGCCAGCCTAGGTCTAGCGGGGAGCCAAGAGACCCAGTACTTC
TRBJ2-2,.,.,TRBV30,CAWSRTFAGELFF,TGTGCCTGGAGTAGAACATTCGCCGGGGAGCTGTTTTTT
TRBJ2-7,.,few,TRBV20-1,CSARDLGSTYEQYF,TGCAGTGCTAGAGATTTAGGCAGCACCTACGAGCAGTACTTC
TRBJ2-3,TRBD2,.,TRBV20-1,CSARGASGGPEDTQYF,TGCAGTGCTAGAGGAGCGAGCGGGGGGCCCGAGGATACGCAGTATTTT
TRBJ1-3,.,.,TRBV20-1,CSAPNPGPTETGSRNTIYF,TGCAGTGCACCGAACCCGGGACCTACAGAAACAGGGTCCCGAAACACCATATATTTT
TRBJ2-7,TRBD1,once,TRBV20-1,CSASEGGTGLHEQYF,TGCAGTGCTAGTGAAGGAGGGACAGGGCTCCACGAGCAGTACTTC
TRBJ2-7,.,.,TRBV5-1,CASSPIGQEGEQYF,TGCGCCAGCAGCCCAATAGGACAGGAGGGCGAGCAGTACTTC
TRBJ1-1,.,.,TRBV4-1,CASSFIQGMNTEAFF,TGCGCCAGCAGCTTCATACAGGGCATGAACACTGAAGCTTTCTTT
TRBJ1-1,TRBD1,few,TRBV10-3,CAISESRGQGTEAFF,TGTGCCATCAGTGAGTCTAGGGGGCAGGGCACTGAAGCTTTCTTT
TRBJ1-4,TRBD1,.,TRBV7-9,CASSLGQGRTNEKLFF,TGTGCCAGTAGCTTAGGACAGGGGAGAACTAATGAAAAACTGTTTTTT
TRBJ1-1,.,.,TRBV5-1,CASSVLGGSNTEAFF,TGCGCCAGCAGCGTTTTAGGGGGTTCGAACACTGAAGCTTTCTTT
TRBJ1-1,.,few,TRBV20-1,CSASTGVGRNTEAFF,TGCAGTGCTAGTACGGGGGTTGGTAGGAACACTGAAGCTTTCTTT
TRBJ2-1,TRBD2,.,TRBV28,CASTSGLVLSEQFF,TGTGCCAGCACCTCAGGACTAGTATTGAGTGAGCAGTTCTTC
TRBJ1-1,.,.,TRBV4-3,CASSLRADSQLEAFF,TGCGCCAGCAGCCTAAGAGCGGACAGCCAACTTGAAGCTTTCTTT
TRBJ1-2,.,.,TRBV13,CASSLGPGYPMGGYTF,TGTGCCAGCAGCTTAGGCCCAGGTTATCCTATGGGTGGCTACACCTTC
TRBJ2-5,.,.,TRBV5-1,CASSLSPGAQETQYF,TGCGCCAGCAGCTTGAGTCCTGGGGCCCAAGAGACCCAGTACTTC
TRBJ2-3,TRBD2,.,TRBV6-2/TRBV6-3,CASRLGLAGSTDTQYF,TGTGCCAGCAGACTCGGACTAGCGGGGAGCACAGATACGCAGTATTTT
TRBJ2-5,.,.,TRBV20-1,CSARGGDPQETQYF,TGCAGTGCTAGAGGAGGGGATCCCCAAGAGACCCAGTACTTC
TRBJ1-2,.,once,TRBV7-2,CASSTRTEAYGYTF,TGTGCCAGCAGCACCCGGACAGAGGCCTATGGCTACACCTTC
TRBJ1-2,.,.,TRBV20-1,CSGSLANYGYTF,TGCAGTGGGTCCCTCGCTAACTATGGCTACACCTTC
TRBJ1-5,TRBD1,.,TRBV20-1,CSASGGTGNQPQHF,TGCAGTGCTAGTGGAGGGACAGGGAATCAGCCCCAGCATTTT
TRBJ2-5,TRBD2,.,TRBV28,CASRPGLAGGLGTQYF,TGTGCCAGCAGACCGGGACTAGCGGGGGGGCTGGGGACCCAGTACTTC
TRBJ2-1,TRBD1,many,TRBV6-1,CASSEGHRGSEQFF,TGTGCCAGCAGTGAAGGGCACAGGGGCAGTGAGCAGTTCTTC
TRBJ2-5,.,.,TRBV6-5,CASSSTRGTPRETQYF,TGTGCCAGCAGTTCTACGCGGGGGACACCGCGAGAGACCCAGTACTTC
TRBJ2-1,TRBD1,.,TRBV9,CASSVAGTGSYNEQFF,TGTGCCAGCAGCGTAGCCGGGACAGGGTCCTACAATGAGCAGTTCTTC
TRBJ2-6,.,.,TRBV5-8,CASSLRGGPSGANVLTF,TGTGCCAGCAGCTTGCGTGGTGGGCCCTCTGGGGCCAACGTCCTGACTTTC
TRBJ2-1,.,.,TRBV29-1,CSVEDQEQFF,TGCAGCGTTGAGGACCAAGAGCAGTTCTTC
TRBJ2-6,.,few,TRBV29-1,CSVVGASGANVLTF,TGCAGCGTTGTCGGGGCCTCTGGGGCCAACGTCCTGACTTTC
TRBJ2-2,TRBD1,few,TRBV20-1,CSAEQGNYGELFF,TGCAGTGCTGAACAGGGGAACTACGGGGAGCTGTTTTTT
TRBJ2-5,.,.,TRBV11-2,CASSLARTVETQYF,TGTGCCAGCAGCTTAGCTAGGACAGTGGAGACCCAGTACTTC
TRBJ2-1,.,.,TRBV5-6,CASSLTLTASYNEQFF,TGTGCCAGCAGCTTAACACTGACTGCCTCCTACAATGAGCAGTTCTTC
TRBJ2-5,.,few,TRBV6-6,CASSYRSEGTQYF,TGTGCCAGCAGTTACAGGTCCGAAGGGACCCAGTACTTC
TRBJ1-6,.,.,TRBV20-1,CSARWTVHNSPLHF,TGCAGTGCTAGGTGGACAGTGCATAATTCACCCCTCCACTTT
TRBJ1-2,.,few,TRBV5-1,CASSGPQGPLDHGYTF,TGCGCCAGCAGCGGACCCCAGGGGCCCCTTGATCATGGCTACACCTTC
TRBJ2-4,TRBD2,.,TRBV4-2,CASSPLAGGLVAKNIQYF,TGTGCCAGCAGCCCACTAGCGGGGGGGCTCGTAGCCAAAAACATTCAGTACTTC
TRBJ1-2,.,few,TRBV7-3,CASSSGLSGGYTF,TGTGCCAGCAGCTCCGGACTTTCCGGTGGCTACACCTTC
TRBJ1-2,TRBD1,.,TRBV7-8,CASSFWTGGKSHYGYTF,TGTGCCAGCAGCTTCTGGACAGGGGGCAAATCTCACTATGGCTACACCTTC
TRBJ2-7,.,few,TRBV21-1,CASSKARVGEQYF,TGTGCCAGCAGCAAAGCAAGGGTTGGAGAGCAGTACTTC
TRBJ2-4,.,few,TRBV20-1,CSASRGGDNIQYF,TGCAGTGCCTCCCGGGGCGGGGACAACATTCAGTACTTC
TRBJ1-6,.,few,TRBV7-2,CASSLEDSAPNSPLHF,TGTGCCAGCAGCTTAGAAGACAGCGCACCGAATTCACCCCTCCACTTT
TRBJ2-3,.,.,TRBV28,CASSLVNFPDTQYF,TGTGCCAGCAGTTTGGTGAATTTCCCAGATACGCAGTATTTT
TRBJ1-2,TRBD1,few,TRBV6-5,CASRQGLYGYTF,TGTGCCAGCAGACAGGGGCTCTATGGCTACACCTTC
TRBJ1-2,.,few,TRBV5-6,CASSFLQAGYTF,TGTGCCAGCAGCTTCTTACAGGCTGGCTACACCTTC
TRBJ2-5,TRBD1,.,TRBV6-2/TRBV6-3,CASSTTGGTYNEQYF,TGTGCCAGCAGCACCACAGGGGGCACCTACAATGAGCAGTACTTC
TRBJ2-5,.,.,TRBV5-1,CASSLGPTQETQYF,TGCGCCAGCAGCTTGGGCCCAACCCAAGAGACCCAGTACTTC
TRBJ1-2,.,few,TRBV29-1,CSYRDNYGYTF,TGCAGCTACCGGGACAACTATGGCTACACCTTC
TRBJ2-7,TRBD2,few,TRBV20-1,CSPRRAGGSYEQYF,TGCAGTCCGCGGAGAGCGGGGGGCTCTTACGAGCAGTACTTC
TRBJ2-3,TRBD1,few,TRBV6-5,CAGSNHRGLFDTQYF,TGTGCCGGCAGTAATCACAGGGGCCTGTTCGATACGCAGTATTTT
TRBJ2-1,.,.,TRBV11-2,CASSLDLYQATYNEQFF,TGTGCCAGCAGCTTAGATCTCTATCAAGCGACCTACAATGAGCAGTTCTTC
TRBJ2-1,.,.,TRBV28,CASSRGGQEDNEQFF,TGTGCCAGCAGTCGGGGGGGACAGGAGGACAATGAGCAGTTCTTC